The rows below give T cell receptor beta chains drawn from one sample of a study of radiotherapy plus CTLA-4 blockade in lung cancer. Profiling relied on immunoSEQ multiplex PCR, and the TCRdb table lists in-frame clones only, not all of them. The sample contains about 51,000 clones, around 79% of which appear only once. Here the sequenced sample was peripheral blood, taken from a patient treated with radiotherapy plus ipilimumab. The origin of the receptors is a human donor with non-small cell lung cancer whose response to radiotherapy plus ipilimumab could not be evaluated. The CDR3 runs from the conserved cysteine through the conserved F or W. The order of the fields is D gene, V gene, J gene, CDR3 DNA, CDR3 protein. A D gene is named only where the DNA matches it firmly.

d_gene: .; v_gene: TRBV6-4; j_gene: TRBJ2-2; CDR3nt: TGTGCCAGCAGTCCGATCTCTATGTCCGGGGAGCTGTTTTTT; CDR3aa: CASSPISMSGELFF
d_gene: TRBD1; v_gene: TRBV30; j_gene: TRBJ1-6; CDR3nt: TGTGCCTGGAGTCAGGCAGGGGGCGGTCGGTCACCCCTCCACTTT; CDR3aa: CAWSQAGGGRSPLHF
d_gene: TRBD1; v_gene: TRBV27; j_gene: TRBJ1-4; CDR3nt: TGTGCCAGCGGCGGACAGGGGGCAGCTAATGAAAAACTGTTTTTT; CDR3aa: CASGGQGAANEKLFF
d_gene: TRBD1; v_gene: TRBV7-7; j_gene: TRBJ2-5; CDR3nt: TGTGCTAGCAGCAAGGACAGGGGTGAGACCCAGTACTTC; CDR3aa: CASSKDRGETQYF
d_gene: TRBD2; v_gene: TRBV5-1; j_gene: TRBJ2-1; CDR3nt: TGCGCCAGCAGCTTCAATCCCACCGGGACTAGCGGGGGGAGGAGCTCCTACAATGAGCAGTTCTTC; CDR3aa: CASSFNPTGTSGGRSSYNEQFF
d_gene: TRBD1; v_gene: TRBV6-1; j_gene: TRBJ1-1; CDR3nt: TGTGCCAGCACCACGCCGGGGACAGGGTGGGCTTTCTTT; CDR3aa: CASTTPGTGWAFF
d_gene: .; v_gene: TRBV27; j_gene: TRBJ2-1; CDR3nt: TGTGCCAGCAGAACTAGACTAGAGGGCAACTACAATGAGCAGTTCTTC; CDR3aa: CASRTRLEGNYNEQFF
d_gene: TRBD1; v_gene: TRBV7-9; j_gene: TRBJ1-4; CDR3nt: TGTGCCAGCAGCCCCAGGGGGTCTGGAGAAAAACTGTTTTTT; CDR3aa: CASSPRGSGEKLFF
d_gene: .; v_gene: TRBV4-1; j_gene: TRBJ2-1; CDR3nt: TGCGCCAGCAGCCGAGACAGGTTCTATGAGCAGTTCTTC; CDR3aa: CASSRDRFYEQFF
d_gene: .; v_gene: TRBV28; j_gene: TRBJ2-2; CDR3nt: TGTGCCAGCAGTGCCCAGCCCCGACTAGTCGATCGAACCGGGGAGCTGTTTTTT; CDR3aa: CASSAQPRLVDRTGELFF
d_gene: TRBD2; v_gene: TRBV19; j_gene: TRBJ2-2; CDR3nt: TGTGCCAGTAAAGGGACTAGCGGGAGCGTGGGAACCGGGGAGCTGTTTTTT; CDR3aa: CASKGTSGSVGTGELFF
d_gene: TRBD2; v_gene: TRBV2; j_gene: TRBJ2-2; CDR3nt: TGTGCCAGCAGTGAAGCCGGGAGGGCTGGCACCGGGGAGCTGTTTTTT; CDR3aa: CASSEAGRAGTGELFF
d_gene: TRBD2; v_gene: TRBV5-1; j_gene: TRBJ2-7; CDR3nt: TGCGCCAGCAGCGTGACTAGCGGGAGTTACGAGCAGTACTTC; CDR3aa: CASSVTSGSYEQYF
d_gene: .; v_gene: TRBV5-1; j_gene: TRBJ2-5; CDR3nt: TGCGCCAGCAGCTTCCAGGGAGAGACCCAGTACTTC; CDR3aa: CASSFQGETQYF